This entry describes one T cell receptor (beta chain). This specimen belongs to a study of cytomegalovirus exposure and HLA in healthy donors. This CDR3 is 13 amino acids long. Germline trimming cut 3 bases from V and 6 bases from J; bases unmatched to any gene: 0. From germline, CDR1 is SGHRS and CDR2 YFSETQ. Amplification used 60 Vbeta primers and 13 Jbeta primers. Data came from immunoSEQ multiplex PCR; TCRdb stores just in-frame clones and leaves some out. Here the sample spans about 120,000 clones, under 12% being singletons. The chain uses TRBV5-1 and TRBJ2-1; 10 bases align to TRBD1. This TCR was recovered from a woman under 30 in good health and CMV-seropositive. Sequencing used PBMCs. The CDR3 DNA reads TGCGCCAGCAGCTGGGACAGGGGCAATGAGCAGTTCTTC. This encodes CASSWDRGNEQFF.